A single sample gave rise to the 25 T cell receptor beta chains below, sequenced in a study of shared clonotypes between healthy human individuals (TCRdb year 2020). The library was produced with the immunoSEQ multiplex PCR assay. Sourced from immuneACCESS, this table was stored by TCRdb with only in-frame sequences that have V and J called. A share of the clones is absent; for the studies checked, an unresolved V gene accounts for under half, and the remainder has no known explanation. The sample profile shows millions of clones; roughly 96% of them were found once. More than 0.1% of the sample is taken by the ten largest. The sequencing input was naive CD4+ T cells sorted from blood. The sample's cell subset or site label, in plain terms: CD45RA+ positively selected. These receptors were obtained from a man aged 18-30 years in good health.

The rearrangement joins TRBV7-9 to TRBJ1-1, with a possible D match to TRBD1 (6 bases). V gave up 7 bases and J gave up 4 bases, with 28 bases separating them. This CDR3 region has 18 residues. Germline CDR1 and CDR2: SEHNR and FQNEAQ (reference sequence). CDR3 in amino acids: CASTIRGGQAWLPTEAFF. CDR3 DNA sequence: TGTGCCAGCACCATACGGGGGGGGCAGGCGTGGCTTCCCACTGAAGCTTTCTTT.

The chain has TRBV10-1 and TRBJ2-7, with D perhaps TRBD2 (6 bases). The germline V gene has CDR1 WNHNN and CDR2 SYGVQD (reference sequence). This CDR3 is built from 16 residues. V gave up 0 bases and J gave up 3 bases, with 15 bases separating them. CDR3 bases: TGCGCCAGCAGTGAGTCGGGGGGAGGCGGGATCTACGAGCAGTACTTC. It codes for CASSESGGGGIYEQYF.

The J gene is TRBJ2-5, the V gene TRBV6-1, with D unresolved. The CDR3 is 14 residues long. Trimming took off 5 bases at V and 5 bases at J, with 15 bases between the two ends. From germline, CDR1 is MNHNS and CDR2 SASEGT. The CDR3 bases are TGTGCCAGCAGTTTATCCCGGGTTTGGGAGACCCAGTACTTC. It translates to CASSLSRVWETQYF.

This clone was seen just once. For the CDR3, the DNA is TGTGCCAGCAGTCCCAGGGGGCGAGGGGGGGAGACCCAGTACTTC. Encoded protein: CASSPRGRGGETQYF. This chain uses TRBV28 with TRBJ2-5; 8 bases match TRBD1. CDR1 MDHEN and CDR2 SYDVKM come from the germline V gene. V was pared by 5 bases and J by 5 bases, with 10 bases of the junction left unmatched. The CDR3 has 15 residues.

The J gene is TRBJ2-1, the V gene TRBV5-1; D may be TRBD2 (5 bases). Germline loops: CDR1 SGHRS, CDR2 YFSETQ. The CDR3 spans 16 residues. V lost 2 bases and J 0 bases, leaving 12 bases between the germline ends. The CDR3 DNA is TGCGCCAGCAGCTTATTTGCGGGTAGCTCCTACAATGAGCAGTTCTTC. Translation: CASSLFAGSSYNEQFF.

CDR3 amino acids: CASSVDGAGRETQYF. CDR3 bases: TGTGCCAGCAGCGTAGATGGAGCAGGGAGGGAGACCCAGTACTTC. The gene calls are TRBV9 and TRBJ2-5; D might be TRBD2 (6 bases). The ends were cut back, 0 bases at V and 5 bases at J, with 14 bases in the middle. Germline V gives CDR1 SGDLS, CDR2 YYNGEE. The CDR3 runs to 15 residues.

V usage is TRBV11-3 and J usage is TRBJ2-5; 9 positions agree with TRBD2. CDR1 and CDR2 (germline): SGHNT, YENEEA. The CDR3 is 14 amino acids. Losses at the gene ends were 5 bases for V and 4 bases for J; bases not matched to a gene: 5. The CDR3 is CASSRGGVGETQYF. CDR3 bases: TGTGCCAGCAGCCGCGGGGGGGTAGGAGAGACCCAGTACTTC.

The chain couples TRBV5-4 to TRBJ2-2; D perhaps matches TRBD1 (6 bases). Germline CDR1 reads SGHNT; CDR2 reads YYREEE (reference sequence). V lost 4 bases to trimming and J lost 5 bases, with 15 bases between them. The CDR3 sequence is 15 residues long. The CDR3 loop is CASSDDRSPTGELFF. As DNA, the CDR3 is TGTGCCAGCAGCGACGACAGGTCGCCGACCGGGGAGCTGTTTTTT.

The chain carries TRBV29-1 and TRBJ2-7; no clear D. Per germline, CDR1 SQVTM and CDR2 ANQGSEA. Between the trimmed V and J ends, which lost 4 bases and 2 bases, there was a span of 9 bases. The CDR3 spans 12 residues. The CDR3 here is CSVAGKPYEQYF. DNA for the CDR3: TGCAGCGTTGCTGGGAAACCCTACGAGCAGTACTTC.

The chain is built from TRBV25-1 and TRBJ2-7; D is undetermined. CDR1 and CDR2 (germline): MGHDK, SYGVNS. This CDR3 comprises 13 residues. Trimming took 6 bases from V and 3 from J, leaving 12 bases between them. CDR3 region: CASRRNADYEQYF. The CDR3 DNA reads as TGTGCCAGCAGGAGGAACGCAGACTACGAGCAGTACTTC.

This clone was found once. V and J are TRBV25-1 and TRBJ2-5; D remains unclear. The germline CDR1 and CDR2 sequences are MGHDK and SYGVNS. The CDR3 runs to 14 residues. Trimming took off 4 bases at V and 7 bases at J, with 16 bases between the two ends. The CDR3 DNA sequence: TGTGCCAGCAGTGCATCAGACCTCAGAAGGACCCAGTACTTC. This sequence encodes CASSASDLRRTQYF.

Written as DNA, the CDR3 is TGTGCCATCAGGGAGGCCCTCGGGGCCTACGAGCAGTACTTC. Amino acid sequence: CAIREALGAYEQYF. This chain links TRBV10-3 with TRBJ2-7, with D perhaps TRBD2 (5 bases). This CDR3 spans 14 amino acids. Trimming pared 6 bases from V and 2 bases from J, leaving 14 bases between. The V gene's germline CDR1 is ENHRY and CDR2 SYGVKD.

The J gene is TRBJ2-5, the V gene TRBV7-8; 9 positions match TRBD1. The CDR3 sequence is 14 residues long. Germline CDR1 and CDR2: SGHVS and FQNEAQ. After removal of 1 base from V and 6 bases from J, the junction contained 3 bases not matched to a gene. This CDR3 is CASSLDRGLKTQYF. As DNA, the CDR3 is TGTGCCAGCAGCTTAGACAGGGGGCTCAAGACCCAGTACTTC.

The chain combines TRBV2 with TRBJ2-1; 9 nucleotides agree with TRBD2. Germline loops: CDR1 SNHLY, CDR2 FYNNEI. With V trimmed by 8 bases and J by 7 bases, 6 bases remained unmatched. This CDR3 comprises 13 residues. The CDR3 is CASFRTSVNEQFF. DNA for the CDR3: TGTGCCAGCTTCAGGACTAGCGTGAATGAGCAGTTCTTC.

The V gene is TRBV4-3, the J gene TRBJ2-3; 7 bases are a match to TRBD2. V trimming: 0 bases; J trimming: 6 bases; junction bases outside the gene matches: 12. The CDR3 consists of 17 residues. CDR1 and CDR2 from the germline V gene are LGHNA and YSLEER. In DNA form, the CDR3 reads TGCGCCAGCAGCCAAGATCCTAGCGGTTGGGGGAGGGATACGCAGTATTTT. This encodes CASSQDPSGWGRDTQYF.

This chain connects TRBV29-1 to TRBJ2-3, with a tentative D call TRBD1 (6 bases). The CDR3 length is 12 residues. V was shortened by 8 bases and J by 2 bases, with 11 bases between the two germline ends. The V gene's germline CDR1 is SQVTM and CDR2 ANQGSEA. The CDR3 protein is CSWGHSTDTQYF. The CDR3 nucleotides are TGCAGCTGGGGACATTCCACAGATACGCAGTATTTT.

About this clone: Other DNA sequences of this sample code for an identical CDR3. This chain joins TRBV30 and TRBJ2-1; 9 nucleotides line up with TRBD2. CDR1 and CDR2 from the germline V gene are GTSNPN and SVGIG (reference sequence). The J segment lost 4 bases and the V segment lost 2 bases, leaving 6 bases of the junction unmatched. This CDR3 spans 15 amino acids. CDR3 residues: CAWSLRAGGYNEQFF. In nucleotides, the CDR3 is TGTGCCTGGAGTCTAAGAGCGGGGGGATACAATGAGCAGTTCTTC. Filled out from reference TRBV30 and TRBJ2-1, the complete variable domain reads SQTIHQWPATLVQPVGSPLSLECTVEGTSNPNLYWYRQAAGRGLQLLFYSVGIGQISSEVPQNLSASRPQDRQFILSSKKLLLSDSGFYLCAWSLRAGGYNEQFFGPGTRLTVL.

This clone has a single count. The chain is built from TRBV5-6 and TRBJ2-3; 14 positions match TRBD2. This CDR3 comprises 15 residues. CDR1 is SGHDT and CDR2 is YYEEEE in the germline V gene. V was clipped by 5 bases and J by 14 bases; unmatched bases: 13. The CDR3 region has the DNA TGTGCCAGCAGTCCCGCATTGGGACTAGCGGGGGCCACGTATTTT. Its translation: CASSPALGLAGATYF.

Only one count was recorded for this clone. The rearrangement joins TRBV11-3 to TRBJ1-1; D is undetermined. V was pared by 0 bases and J by 3 bases, with 8 bases between. CDR3 length: 14 amino acids. Germline V gives CDR1 SGHNT, CDR2 YENEEA. In nucleotides, the CDR3 is TGTGCCAGCAGCTTAGAAGGGCCGGACACTGAAGCTTTCTTT. It encodes CASSLEGPDTEAFF.

The chain employs TRBV15 and TRBJ2-2; 10 positions match TRBD1. V lost 3 bases and J lost 5; bases outside the gene matches: 9. The CDR3 has 17 amino acids. Germline assignment: CDR1 LNHNV and CDR2 YYDKDF (reference sequence). The CDR3 here is CATSSPRDRGNTGELFF. CDR3 nucleotides: TGTGCCACCAGCAGCCCCCGGGACAGGGGTAATACCGGGGAGCTGTTTTTT.

A single count supports this clone. The chain joins TRBV9 to TRBJ1-4, with 7 bases matching TRBD1. Germline V CDR1 and CDR2: SGDLS, YYNGEE. J was trimmed by 4 bases and V by 6 bases; bases with no gene match: 9. CDR3 length: 15 amino acids. CDR3 coding DNA: TGTGCCAGCAACCGAGGGACAGCGGTTAATGAAAAACTGTTTTTT. It codes for CASNRGTAVNEKLFF. Full variable domain (missing parts from reference TRBV9 and TRBJ1-4): DSGVTQTPKHLITATGQRVTLRCSPRSGDLSVYWYQQSLDQGLQFLIQYYNGEERAKGNILERFSAQQFPDLHSELNLSSLELGDSALYFCASNRGTAVNEKLFFGSGTQLSVL.

The chain uses TRBV5-1 and TRBJ2-2; unclear D gene. Between the trimmed V and J ends, which lost 4 bases and 8 bases, there was a span of 12 bases. CDR3 size: 13 residues. Germline V gene sequence: CDR1 SGHRS, CDR2 YFSETQ. The CDR3 reads CASSLPPVGELFF. CDR3 nucleotide sequence: TGCGCCAGCAGCCTACCTCCGGTAGGGGAGCTGTTTTTT.

The rearrangement links TRBV5-1 to TRBJ2-1; possible D gene TRBD2, 5 bases. Trimming removed 6 bases from V and 0 bases from J, with 16 bases in between. The germline V gene has CDR1 SGHRS and CDR2 YFSETQ. The CDR3 loop spans 16 amino acids. Here the CDR3 DNA reads TGCGCCAGCAAGAGTCCGGGGAAGGGCTCCTACAATGAGCAGTTCTTC. Encoded protein: CASKSPGKGSYNEQFF.

The chain uses TRBV11-2 and TRBJ1-2; 8 bases are a match to TRBD1. Germline trimming cut 1 base from V and 8 bases from J; bases unmatched to any gene: 3. The V gene's germline CDR1 is SGHAT and CDR2 FQNNGV. CDR3 size: 13 residues. CDR3 bases: TGTGCCAGCAGCTTAGGGACAGGGCTCGGCTACACCTTC. This gives the protein CASSLGTGLGYTF.

The chain joins TRBV7-9 to TRBJ1-4; the D gene is possibly TRBD1 (6 bases). The V gene's germline CDR1 is SEHNR and CDR2 FQNEAQ (reference sequence). V was clipped by 6 bases and J by 0 bases, with 23 bases between them. This CDR3 comprises 19 residues. The CDR3 coding sequence is TGTGCCAGCAGTACCTCCGGGACAAAAATTGGAGCAACTAATGAAAAACTGTTTTTT. Translation: CASSTSGTKIGATNEKLFF.